The entry below gives a single T cell receptor beta chain sequence along with its context. What it binds is not known. Per the germline V gene, CDR1 is SGHDT and CDR2 is YYEEEE. Trimming at V came to 5 bases and at J to 0 bases, leaving 6 bases not matched to a gene. The CDR3 totals 15 residues. These data originate in a study of cytomegalovirus exposure and HLA in healthy donors. About the research overall: Researchers found that about 82% of just under 400 genotyped donors fell within the Caucasian-associated ancestry cluster. Study-wide points: Previous analysis showed most TCR beta V segments were productive about 90% or about 30% of the time.

The PCR made use of 60 Vbeta and 13 Jbeta primers. TCRdb's table, derived via immunoSEQ multiplex PCR, lists solely in-frame clones and lacks some. The sample holds 220,000 or so clones; roughly 70% are singletons and the top ten take 1.5% to 2%. Sequencing was performed on PBMCs. The source of this sequence is a woman aged 25 to 39 in good health and CMV-seronegative. This chain uses TRBV5-6 with TRBJ1-2; 8 bases agree with TRBD1. The DNA of the CDR3 is TGTGCCAGCAGACAAACAGGGGGGACTAACTATGGCTACACCTTC. Amino acids: CASRQTGGTNYGYTF.